The sample holds many counts of the clone carrying this TCR beta chain. Its antigen is unknown. The entry originates in a study of T cells in Graves' hyperthyroidism and ophthalmopathy. Whole-study results and caveats: Blood also showed most of the thyroid clonotypes that were expanded above 0.001.

Calling Graves' hyperthyroidism stable meant ophthalmopathy did not progress within 18 months. Using RNA transcripts as the source, TCR beta CDR3 regions were amplified. The study used the HTBI primer set for a first-round RT-PCR of the TCR CDR3. Via MiXCR, TCRdb re-called the multiplex PCR reads, giving one row per CDR3 protein. The repertoire holds fewer than 55,000 distinct CDR3 sequences, with roughly 51% as singletons. The length of the CDR3 is 15 residues. The germline V gene has CDR1 MNHEY and CDR2 SVGEGT. With 6 bases clipped from V and 0 bases from J, the junction kept 5 bases outside the gene matches.

The receptor's source is a man aged 18 to 30 with Graves' hyperthyroidism. The sequencing input was peripheral blood or thyroid tissue (not recorded which). The rearrangement uses TRBV6-2 or TRBV6-3 and TRBJ1-5, with TRBD1 matching 7 bases. CDR3 amino acids: CASRDGQVSNQPQHF. The CDR3 DNA sequence: TGTGCCAGCAGAGATGGACAGGTTAGCAATCAGCCCCAGCATTTT.